These 29 T cell receptor beta chains came from one sample sequenced in a study of cytomegalovirus exposure and HLA in healthy donors. The PCR used 60 Vbeta and 13 Jbeta primers. Only in-frame clones appear in the TCRdb table, and some are missing; sequencing was by immunoSEQ multiplex PCR. The top ten clones hold around 1.5% of a sample with around 170,000 clones, about three quarters of them seen once. Input material: PBMCs. These TCRs come from a young man in good health and CMV-seronegative.

The rearrangement links TRBV5-4 to TRBJ2-5; D uncertain. The germline gives CDR1 SGHNT, CDR2 YYREEE (reference sequence). This CDR3 region has 15 residues. V lost 1 base, J lost 2 bases, and 12 bases lay in between. For the CDR3, the DNA is TGTGCCAGCAGCTTGAACACCGTACCTCAAGAGACCCAGTACTTC. Translated: CASSLNTVPQETQYF. Filled out from reference TRBV5-4 and TRBJ2-5, the complete variable domain reads ETGVTQSPTHLIKTRGQQVTLRCSSQSGHNTVSWYQQALGQGPQFIFQYYREEENGRGNFPPRFSGLQFPNYSSELNVNALELDDSALYLCASSLNTVPQETQYFGPGTRLLVL.

The rearrangement uses TRBV21-1 and TRBJ1-2. TRBV21-1 is an annotated pseudogene. The CDR3 runs to 13 residues. The CDR3 sequence: CASSKGRDCGYTF. CDR3 DNA: TGTGCCAGCAGCAAAGGGAGGGACTGTGGCTACACCTTC.

This sequence joins TRBV19 and TRBJ2-5; D might be TRBD2 (6 bases). Germline V gene sequence: CDR1 LNHDA, CDR2 SQIVND (reference sequence). This CDR3 has 13 amino acids. The V end lost 7 bases, the J end lost 2 bases, and 11 bases lay between the germline ends. The CDR3 coding sequence is TGTGCCAGTACCCCGGAGGGACAAGAGACCCAGTACTTC. This encodes CASTPEGQETQYF.

This clone was detected a few times. The chain recombines TRBV5-1 with TRBJ1-1, with 10 bases aligning to TRBD1. The junction had 7 bases not matched to a gene; V was cut back by 4 bases and J by 4 bases. Per the germline V gene, CDR1 is SGHRS and CDR2 is YFSETQ. The CDR3 is made up of 15 amino acids. In nucleotides, the CDR3 is TGCGCCAGCAGCCCGACAGGGGGCGTGATCACTGAAGCTTTCTTT. Its translation is CASSPTGGVITEAFF.

This clone has a single count. This sequence joins TRBV27 and TRBJ2-7; 12 bases agree with TRBD1. Germline V gives CDR1 MNHEY, CDR2 SMNVEV (reference sequence). V shed 1 base and J 7 bases; nucleotides not matched to a gene: 5. The CDR3 sequence is 15 residues long. CDR3 loop: CASSLFRDRGQEQYF. In nucleotides, the CDR3 is TGTGCCAGCAGTTTATTTCGGGACAGGGGGCAGGAGCAGTACTTC.

This rearrangement joins TRBV5-4 to TRBJ1-4, with D uncertain. The length of the CDR3 is 16 residues. The ends were cut back, 3 bases at V and 7 bases at J, with 19 bases in the middle. Germline V lookup: CDR1 SGHNT, CDR2 YYREEE (reference sequence). CDR3 coding DNA: TGTGCCAGCAGCTCTCGCAGGAGGGAAGGGCGTGAAAAACTGTTTTTT. Protein: CASSSRRREGREKLFF.

The chain is built from TRBV5-6 and TRBJ1-6; possible D gene TRBD1, 6 bases. V was clipped by 4 bases and J by 10 bases, with 15 bases between them. Germline CDR1 SGHDT, CDR2 YYEEEE. The CDR3 is made up of 14 amino acids. CDR3: CASSRPGAASPLHF. In DNA form, the CDR3 reads TGTGCCAGCAGCCGACCAGGGGCCGCGTCACCCCTCCACTTT.

This clone was observed a single time. The chain employs TRBV18 and TRBJ1-6; D unresolved. This CDR3 is built from 16 residues. Germline CDR1 is KGHSH and CDR2 is LQKENI. Trimming left V 2 bases short and J 2 bases short, with 10 bases between. The CDR3 loop reads CASSPGPIAYNSPLHF. CDR3 DNA: TGTGCCAGCTCACCAGGGCCGATTGCCTATAATTCACCCCTCCACTTT.

This chain links TRBV2 with TRBJ2-1, with 10 bases matching TRBD2. CDR3 length: 15 amino acids. The V gene's germline CDR1 is SNHLY and CDR2 FYNNEI. J lost 8 bases, V lost 4 bases, and 8 bases had no gene match. As DNA, the CDR3 is TGTGCCAGCAGTGGCAGCGGGGGGGCCGGCGATGAGCAGTTCTTC. Encoded protein: CASSGSGGAGDEQFF. Together with reference TRBV2 and TRBJ2-1, the CDR3 gives the full variable domain: EPEVTQTPSHQVTQMGQEVILRCVPISNHLYFYWYRQILGQKVEFLVSFYNNEISEKSEIFDDQFSVERPDGSNFTLKIRSTKLEDSAMYFCASSGSGGAGDEQFFGPGTRLTVL.

The CDR3 here is CASSLPQGVQETQYF. CDR3 nucleotide sequence: TGTGCCAGCAGCTTGCCCCAGGGGGTTCAAGAGACCCAGTACTTC. This chain links TRBV5-6 with TRBJ2-5; 7 bases agree with TRBD1. The germline gives CDR1 SGHDT, CDR2 YYEEEE. V gave up 1 base and J gave up 2 bases; unmatched junction bases: 5. The CDR3 sequence is 15 residues long.

A few counts support this clone. V is TRBV30 and J is TRBJ1-2, with D perhaps TRBD1 (5 bases). Germline V gene sequence: CDR1 GTSNPN, CDR2 SVGIG (reference sequence). The CDR3 extends over 14 amino acids. V gave up 8 bases and J gave up 8 bases, with 24 bases separating them. In nucleotides, the CDR3 is TGTGCCGGGGAGGGAATCCAAGGGGCCCGGGGCTACACCTTC. Protein sequence: CAGEGIQGARGYTF.

V and J are TRBV28 and TRBJ2-7; D may be TRBD1 (6 bases). The CDR3 extends over 14 amino acids. Between the trimmed V and J ends, which lost 6 bases and 2 bases, there was a span of 14 bases. Germline V CDR1 and CDR2: MDHEN, SYDVKM. The CDR3 reads CASSPTGLAYEQYF. CDR3 nucleotides: TGTGCCAGCAGCCCAACAGGGTTAGCCTACGAGCAGTACTTC.

This clone showed up just a few times. This chain uses TRBV28 with TRBJ2-7; TRBD2 is a possible D gene (5 bases). Trimming cost V 11 bases and J 7 bases, with 24 bases left between them. This CDR3 contains 14 residues. CDR1 and CDR2 (germline): MDHEN, SYDVKM. DNA for the CDR3: TGTGCCGCTCGGGGAGCGGCCCTCTCTAGTGAGCAGTACTTC. This codes for CAARGAALSSEQYF.

The chain recombines TRBV7-2 with TRBJ1-3, with D possibly being TRBD1 (6 bases). Germline values: CDR1 SGHTA, CDR2 FQGNSA. The CDR3 has 16 residues. Trimming took off 1 base at V and 2 bases at J, with 12 bases between the two ends. CDR3 in amino acids: CASSLGPSGAGNTIYF. The CDR3 nucleotides read TGTGCCAGCAGCTTAGGGCCCTCAGGGGCTGGAAACACCATATATTTT.

Comments on this clone: Other DNA sequences in this specimen translate into the identical CDR3. The rearrangement uses TRBV6-1 and TRBJ1-3; 8 bases map to TRBD1. V gave up 6 bases and J gave up 0 bases; unmatched junction bases: 4. Germline CDR1 is MNHNS and CDR2 is SASEGT. The CDR3 spans 15 residues. This CDR3 is CASRYTGGSGNTIYF. The CDR3 DNA is TGTGCCAGCAGGTACACAGGGGGCTCTGGAAACACCATATATTTT.

J is TRBJ2-3 and V is TRBV5-1; 8 bases are shared with TRBD2. CDR1 is SGHRS and CDR2 is YFSETQ in the germline V gene. CDR3 length: 15 residues. V was pared by 4 bases and J by 6 bases, with 10 bases of the junction left unmatched. CDR3 nucleotide sequence: TGCGCCAGCAGCGGCGGGACTAGTGTTAGGGATACGCAGTATTTT. Amino acids: CASSGGTSVRDTQYF.

The rearrangement joins TRBV7-2 to TRBJ1-4; 9 nucleotides agree with TRBD1. The germline CDR1 and CDR2 sequences are SGHTA and FQGNSA. This CDR3 has 14 residues. V lost 5 bases to trimming and J lost 8 bases; unmatched junction nucleotides: 6. The CDR3 here is CASSPRTGAEKLFF. The CDR3 DNA is TGTGCCAGCAGCCCCCGGACAGGGGCCGAAAAACTGTTTTTT.

V and J are TRBV11-2 and TRBJ1-2, with a possible D match to TRBD1 (5 bases). Trimming cost V 6 bases and J 3 bases, with 11 bases left between them. Germline assignment: CDR1 SGHAT and CDR2 FQNNGV. This CDR3 contains 13 residues. The chain's CDR3 is CASRGQGHYGYTF. For the CDR3, the DNA is TGTGCCAGCAGGGGGCAGGGCCACTATGGCTACACCTTC.

This chain joins TRBV13 and TRBJ1-1; maybe TRBD1 (6 bases). This CDR3 spans 15 amino acids. The germline V gene has CDR1 PRHDT and CDR2 FYEKMQ (reference sequence). V gave up 2 bases and J gave up 3 bases, with 13 bases separating them. The CDR3 here is CASSLKGQTHTEAFF. For the CDR3, the DNA is TGTGCCAGCAGCTTAAAAGGACAGACACACACTGAAGCTTTCTTT.

The V gene is TRBV5-5, the J gene TRBJ1-1; D is undetermined. This CDR3 is built from 11 residues. The germline gives CDR1 SGHKS, CDR2 YYEKEE (reference sequence). V was trimmed by 0 bases and J by 10 bases, leaving 7 bases between them. Here the CDR3 DNA reads TGTGCCAGCAGCTTGGAGAGTCGAGCTTTCTTT. Amino acids: CASSLESRAFF.

The rearrangement joins TRBV5-6 to TRBJ1-2, with D possibly TRBD1 on 5 matching bases. Trimming took 0 bases from V and 1 from J, leaving 13 bases between them. This CDR3 region has 16 residues. Germline lookup yields CDR1 SGHDT and CDR2 YYEEEE. CDR3: CASSLVAGGGNYGYTF. CDR3 sequence (DNA): TGTGCCAGCAGCTTGGTAGCTGGGGGGGGTAACTATGGCTACACCTTC.

This sequence joins TRBV5-1 and TRBJ2-2; 10 bases line up with TRBD2. Germline V gene sequence: CDR1 SGHRS, CDR2 YFSETQ. Trimming removed 1 base from V and 1 base from J; junction bases left unmatched: 7. The CDR3 totals 18 residues. For the CDR3, the DNA is TGCGCCAGCAGCTTGTTCCTAGCGGGGGCCAAGAACACCGGGGAGCTGTTTTTT. Protein product: CASSLFLAGAKNTGELFF.

The chain uses TRBV18 and TRBJ1-2; the D gene is possibly TRBD1 (6 bases). The ends were cut back, 5 bases at V and 4 bases at J, with 14 bases in the middle. Germline loops: CDR1 KGHSH, CDR2 LQKENI. This CDR3 contains 14 residues. CDR3 sequence: CASSSTGNLYGYTF. Here the CDR3 DNA reads TGTGCCAGCTCAAGCACAGGGAACCTCTATGGCTACACCTTC.

The chain uses TRBV30 and TRBJ2-5; D is perhaps TRBD1 (6 bases). This CDR3 is 14 amino acids long. V gave up 0 bases and J gave up 6 bases, with 14 bases separating them. The V gene's germline CDR1 is GTSNPN and CDR2 SVGIG (reference sequence). CDR3 nucleotide sequence: TGTGCCTGGAGTGTCTTTCAGGGGTTGAAGACCCAGTACTTC. Translated, it gives CAWSVFQGLKTQYF.

The CDR3 loop reads CASSGEGQGSHEQFF. CDR3 nucleotide sequence: TGTGCCAGCTCCGGCGAGGGACAGGGTAGCCATGAGCAGTTCTTC. The chain recombines TRBV18 with TRBJ2-1, with 9 bases that match TRBD1. After removal of 6 bases from V and 8 bases from J, the junction contained 11 bases not matched to a gene. CDR3 length: 15 amino acids. Germline V gene lookup returns CDR1 KGHSH and CDR2 LQKENI.

This sequence joins TRBV19 and TRBJ1-5, with D hard to call. Between the trimmed V and J ends, which lost 3 bases and 6 bases, there was a span of 15 bases. Germline CDR1 is LNHDA and CDR2 is SQIVND (reference sequence). There are 15 residues in the CDR3. CDR3 nucleotide sequence: TGTGCCAGTAGTATTAGCGCGGCAGTGTTTCAGCCCCAGCATTTT. Translating gives CASSISAAVFQPQHF.

About this clone itself: The junction differs from germline at one of its ends, possibly a read error. The J gene is TRBJ2-7, the V gene TRBV28; 8 positions match TRBD1. This CDR3 comprises 13 residues. Germline V gene lookup returns CDR1 MDHEN and CDR2 SYDVKM. The CDR3 coding sequence is TGTGCCAGCAGGGGACAGGCCTCCAACGAGCAGTACTTC. This sequence encodes CASRGQASNEQYF.

In its sample, this clone was seen once. Mismatch with germline at one junction end may stem from a read error. J is TRBJ1-2 and V is TRBV12-5; TRBD1 agrees at 8 bases. This CDR3 region has 15 residues. CDR1 is LGHNT, CDR2 FRNRAP, per germline. This CDR3 reads CASGLAIGTGYGYTF. In DNA form, the CDR3 reads TGTGCTAGTGGATTGGCAATAGGGACAGGATATGGCTACACCTTC.

The CDR3 DNA sequence: TGTGCCATCAGGGGTGACAGGGATAATTCACCCCTCCACTTT. Translation gives CAIRGDRDNSPLHF. The J gene is TRBJ1-6, the V gene TRBV10-3; 7 bases match TRBD1. The CDR3 consists of 14 residues. CDR1 ENHRY and CDR2 SYGVKD come from the germline V gene. Trimming took 6 bases from V and 5 from J; bases not matched to a gene: 4.